The entry that follows covers one T cell receptor beta chain sequence. This clonotype was observed a few times. There is no known antigen for this receptor. Base qualities are not at hand, and no much larger clone is one base apart. These data originate in a study of response to subunit inactivated influenza vaccine (dated by TCRdb to the late 2010s). The study in broad terms: Deep quantitative T cell receptor repertoire profiling was used in the study to track responses to a trivalent subunit inactivated influenza vaccine.

To prepare the library, RT-PCR was applied. TCRdb lists the instrument as Illumina HiSeq 2500. TCRdb reprocessing: public reads trimmed at Q25 with fastp, clones called with MiXCR, in-frame beta chains kept. For every CDR3 protein sequence, its rows merge into one entry that carries the most common genes and DNA. The sample yields some 800,000 distinct CDR3 sequences; around 20% were counted once. The ten most abundant clones make up 10% of the sample. The CDR3 starts with the cysteine, ends with the phenylalanine, and has 15 residues. The retained sequence is limited to the CDR3, 45 bases, with the frame set at the first base. For CDR1 and CDR2, the germline V gene (reference sequence) lists GTSNPN and SVGIG. Unmatched junction bases come to 10, with V trimmed by 4 bases and J by 3 bases. What the study reported, not specific to this receptor: The authors suggested that each seasonal influenza vaccination may recruit only a limited number of new T cells.

The sequence joins TRBV30 to TRBJ1-1; 8 central bases correspond to TRBD1. Source: PBMCs from blood, taken roughly 5 days after vaccination. The sequence derives from a man aged 50 or older who received an inactivated influenza vaccine. Donor details come from another sample of the same person, matched by shared clones. The nucleotide sequence reads TGTGCCTGGACCTCGGCCGACAGGGGAGACACTGAAGCTTTCTTT. Its protein reads: CAWTSADRGDTEAFF.